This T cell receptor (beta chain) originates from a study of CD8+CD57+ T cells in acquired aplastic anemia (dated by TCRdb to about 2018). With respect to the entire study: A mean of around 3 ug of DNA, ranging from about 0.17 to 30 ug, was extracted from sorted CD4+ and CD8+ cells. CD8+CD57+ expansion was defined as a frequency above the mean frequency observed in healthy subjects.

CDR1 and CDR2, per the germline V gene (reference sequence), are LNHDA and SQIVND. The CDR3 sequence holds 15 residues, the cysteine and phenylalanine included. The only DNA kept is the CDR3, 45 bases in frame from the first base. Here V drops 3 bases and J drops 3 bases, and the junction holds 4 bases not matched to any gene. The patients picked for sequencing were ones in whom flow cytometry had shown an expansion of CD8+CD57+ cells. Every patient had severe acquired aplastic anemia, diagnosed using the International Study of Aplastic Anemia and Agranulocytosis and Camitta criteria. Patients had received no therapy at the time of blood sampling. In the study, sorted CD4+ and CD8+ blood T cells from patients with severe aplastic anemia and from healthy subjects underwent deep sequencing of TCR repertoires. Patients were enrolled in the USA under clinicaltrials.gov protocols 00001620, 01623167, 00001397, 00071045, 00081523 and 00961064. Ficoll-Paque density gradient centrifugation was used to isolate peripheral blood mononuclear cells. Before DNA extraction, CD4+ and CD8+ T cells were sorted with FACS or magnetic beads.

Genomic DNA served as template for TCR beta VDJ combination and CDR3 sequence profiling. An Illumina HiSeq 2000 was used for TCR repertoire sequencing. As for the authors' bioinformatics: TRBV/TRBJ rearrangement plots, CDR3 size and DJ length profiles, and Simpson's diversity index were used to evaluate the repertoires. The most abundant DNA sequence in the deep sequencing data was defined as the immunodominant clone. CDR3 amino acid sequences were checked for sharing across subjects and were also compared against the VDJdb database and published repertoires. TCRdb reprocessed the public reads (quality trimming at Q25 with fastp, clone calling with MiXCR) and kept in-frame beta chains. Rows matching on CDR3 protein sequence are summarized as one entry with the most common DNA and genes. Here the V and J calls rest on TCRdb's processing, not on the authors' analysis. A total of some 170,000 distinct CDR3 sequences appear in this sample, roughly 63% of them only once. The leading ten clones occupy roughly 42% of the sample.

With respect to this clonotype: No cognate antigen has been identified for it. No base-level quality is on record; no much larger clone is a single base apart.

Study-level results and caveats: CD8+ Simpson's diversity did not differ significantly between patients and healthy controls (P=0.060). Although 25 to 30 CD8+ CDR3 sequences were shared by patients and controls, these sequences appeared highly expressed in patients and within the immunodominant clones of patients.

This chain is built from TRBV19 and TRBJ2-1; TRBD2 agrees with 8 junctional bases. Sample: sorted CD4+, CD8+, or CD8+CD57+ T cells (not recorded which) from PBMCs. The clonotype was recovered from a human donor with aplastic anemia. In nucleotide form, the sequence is TGTGCCAGTAGTATGGCGGGGGGCCTCTACAATGAGCAGTTCTTC. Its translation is CASSMAGGLYNEQFF.